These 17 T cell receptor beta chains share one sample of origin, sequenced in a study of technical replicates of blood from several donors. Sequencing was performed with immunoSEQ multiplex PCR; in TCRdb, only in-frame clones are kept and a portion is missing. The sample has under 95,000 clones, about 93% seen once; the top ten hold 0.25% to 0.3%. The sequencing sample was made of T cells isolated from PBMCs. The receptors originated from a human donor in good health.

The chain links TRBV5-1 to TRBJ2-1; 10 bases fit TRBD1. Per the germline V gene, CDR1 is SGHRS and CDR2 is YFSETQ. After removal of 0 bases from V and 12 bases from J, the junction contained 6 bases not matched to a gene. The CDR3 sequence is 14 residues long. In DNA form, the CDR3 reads TGCGCCAGCAGCTTGGGACAGGGGGCTACAAGGCAGTTCTTC. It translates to CASSLGQGATRQFF.

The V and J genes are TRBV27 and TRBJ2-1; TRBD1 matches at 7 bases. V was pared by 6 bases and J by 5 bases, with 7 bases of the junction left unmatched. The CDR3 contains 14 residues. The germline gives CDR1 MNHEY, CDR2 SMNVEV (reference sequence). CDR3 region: CASRGQGVHNEQFF. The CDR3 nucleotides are TGTGCCAGCAGGGGTCAGGGGGTCCACAATGAGCAGTTCTTC.

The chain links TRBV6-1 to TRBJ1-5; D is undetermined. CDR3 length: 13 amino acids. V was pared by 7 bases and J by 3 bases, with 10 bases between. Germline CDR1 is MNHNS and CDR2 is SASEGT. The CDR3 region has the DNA TGTGCCAGCAAGGTACAGCTCAATCAGCCCCAGCATTTT. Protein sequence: CASKVQLNQPQHF.

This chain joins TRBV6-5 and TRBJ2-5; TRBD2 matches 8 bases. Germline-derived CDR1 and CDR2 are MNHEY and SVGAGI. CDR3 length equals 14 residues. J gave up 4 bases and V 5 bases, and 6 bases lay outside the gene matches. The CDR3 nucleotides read TGTGCCAGCAGTAACGGGAGGGCCGGAGAGACCCAGTACTTC. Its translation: CASSNGRAGETQYF.

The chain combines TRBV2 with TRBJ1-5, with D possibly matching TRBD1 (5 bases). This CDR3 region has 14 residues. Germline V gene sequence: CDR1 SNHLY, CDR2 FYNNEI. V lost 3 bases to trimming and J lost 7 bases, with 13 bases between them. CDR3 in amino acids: CASSEDGWGQPQHF. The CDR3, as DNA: TGTGCCAGCAGTGAGGACGGGTGGGGCCAGCCCCAGCATTTT. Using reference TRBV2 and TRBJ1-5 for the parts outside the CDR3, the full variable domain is EPEVTQTPSHQVTQMGQEVILRCVPISNHLYFYWYRQILGQKVEFLVSFYNNEISEKSEIFDDQFSVERPDGSNFTLKIRSTKLEDSAMYFCASSEDGWGQPQHFGDGTRLSIL.

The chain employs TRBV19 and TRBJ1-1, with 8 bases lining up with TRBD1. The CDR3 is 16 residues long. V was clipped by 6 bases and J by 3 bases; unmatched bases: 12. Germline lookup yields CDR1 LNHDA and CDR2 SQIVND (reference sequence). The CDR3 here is CASRSGGNLFHTEAFF. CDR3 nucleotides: TGTGCCAGTAGGTCAGGGGGCAACCTGTTCCACACTGAAGCTTTCTTT. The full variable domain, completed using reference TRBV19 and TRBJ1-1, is DGGITQSPKYLFRKEGQNVTLSCEQNLNHDAMYWYRQDPGQGLRLIYYSQIVNDFQKGDIAEGYSVSREKKESFPLTVTSAQKNPTAFYLCASRSGGNLFHTEAFFGQGTRLTVV.

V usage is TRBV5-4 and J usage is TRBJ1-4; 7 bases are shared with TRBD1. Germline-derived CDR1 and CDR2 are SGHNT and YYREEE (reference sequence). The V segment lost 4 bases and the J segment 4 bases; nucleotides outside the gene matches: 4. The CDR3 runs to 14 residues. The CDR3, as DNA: TGTGCCAGCAGCCCGGGACAGCATAATGAAAAACTGTTTTTT. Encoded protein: CASSPGQHNEKLFF.

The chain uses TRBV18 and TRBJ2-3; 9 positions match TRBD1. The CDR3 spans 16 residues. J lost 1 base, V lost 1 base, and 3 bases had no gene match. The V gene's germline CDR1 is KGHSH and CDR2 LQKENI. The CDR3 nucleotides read TGTGCCAGCTCACCACTCAGGACAGGGGGCACAGATACGCAGTATTTT. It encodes CASSPLRTGGTDTQYF.

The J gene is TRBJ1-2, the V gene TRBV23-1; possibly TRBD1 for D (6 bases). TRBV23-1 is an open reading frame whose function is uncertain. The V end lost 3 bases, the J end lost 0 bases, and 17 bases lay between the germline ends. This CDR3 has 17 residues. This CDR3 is CASSHEHRDKANYGYTF. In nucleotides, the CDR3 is TGCGCCAGCAGTCATGAACATCGGGACAAAGCTAACTATGGCTACACCTTC.

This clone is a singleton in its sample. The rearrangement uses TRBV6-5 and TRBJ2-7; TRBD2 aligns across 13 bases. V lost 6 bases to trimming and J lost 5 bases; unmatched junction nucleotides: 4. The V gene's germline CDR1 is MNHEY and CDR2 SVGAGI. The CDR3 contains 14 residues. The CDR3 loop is CASRSGTSGNEQYF. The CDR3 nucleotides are TGTGCCAGCAGATCCGGGACTAGCGGGAACGAGCAGTACTTC.

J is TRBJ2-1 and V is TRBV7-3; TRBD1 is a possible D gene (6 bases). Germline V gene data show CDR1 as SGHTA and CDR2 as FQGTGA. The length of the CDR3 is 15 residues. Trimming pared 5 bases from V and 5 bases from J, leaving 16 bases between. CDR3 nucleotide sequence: TGTGCCAGCAGCGTACAGAGCCGGGACAACAATGAGCAGTTCTTC. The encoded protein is CASSVQSRDNNEQFF. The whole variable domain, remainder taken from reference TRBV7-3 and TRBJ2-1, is GAGVSQTPSNKVTEKGKYVELRCDPISGHTALYWYRQSLGQGPEFLIYFQGTGAADDSGLPNDRFFAVRPEGSVSTLKIQRTERGDSAVYLCASSVQSRDNNEQFFGPGTRLTVL.

CDR3: CASGPYEQYF. CDR3 bases: TGTGCCAGCGGGCCCTACGAGCAGTACTTC. This sequence joins TRBV27 and TRBJ2-7, with D unresolved. Trimming pared 8 bases from V and 2 bases from J, leaving 4 bases between. The CDR3 has 10 residues. Germline V CDR1 and CDR2: MNHEY, SMNVEV (reference sequence).

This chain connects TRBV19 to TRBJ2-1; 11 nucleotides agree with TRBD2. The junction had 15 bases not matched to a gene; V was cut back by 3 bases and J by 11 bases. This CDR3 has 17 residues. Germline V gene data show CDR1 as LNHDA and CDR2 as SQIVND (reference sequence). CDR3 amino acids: CASSMVASGRTLLKQFF. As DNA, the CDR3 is TGTGCCAGTAGTATGGTCGCTAGCGGGAGGACCCTTCTAAAGCAGTTCTTC.

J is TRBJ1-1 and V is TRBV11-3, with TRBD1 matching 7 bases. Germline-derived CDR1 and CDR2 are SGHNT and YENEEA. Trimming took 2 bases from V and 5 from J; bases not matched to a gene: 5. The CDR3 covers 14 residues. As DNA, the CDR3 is TGTGCCAGCAGCTTAAGACAGGGCGATACTGAAGCTTTCTTT. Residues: CASSLRQGDTEAFF. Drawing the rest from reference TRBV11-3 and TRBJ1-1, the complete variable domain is EAGVVQSPRYKIIEKKQPVAFWCNPISGHNTLYWYLQNLGQGPELLIRYENEEAVDDSQLPKDRFSAERLKGVDSTLKIQPAELGDSAVYLCASSLRQGDTEAFFGQGTRLTVV.

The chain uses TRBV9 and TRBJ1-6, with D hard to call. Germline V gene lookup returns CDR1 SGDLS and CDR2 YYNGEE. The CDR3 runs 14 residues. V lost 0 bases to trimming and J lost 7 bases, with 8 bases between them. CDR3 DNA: TGTGCCAGCAGCGTAGGCGGAGCAAATTCACCCCTCCACTTT. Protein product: CASSVGGANSPLHF.

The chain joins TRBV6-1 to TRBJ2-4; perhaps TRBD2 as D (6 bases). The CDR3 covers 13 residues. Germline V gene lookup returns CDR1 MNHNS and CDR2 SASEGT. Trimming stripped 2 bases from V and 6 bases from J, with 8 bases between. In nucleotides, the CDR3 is TGTGCCAGCAGTGAACAGGGAGGAAACATTCAGTACTTC. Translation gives CASSEQGGNIQYF.

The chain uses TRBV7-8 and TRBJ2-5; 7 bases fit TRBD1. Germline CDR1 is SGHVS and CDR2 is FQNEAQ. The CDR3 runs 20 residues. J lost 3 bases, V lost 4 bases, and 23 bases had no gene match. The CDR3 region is CASSSLRQGMGIVGEETQYF. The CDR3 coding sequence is TGTGCCAGCAGCTCCCTGAGACAGGGTATGGGAATCGTTGGGGAAGAGACCCAGTACTTC.